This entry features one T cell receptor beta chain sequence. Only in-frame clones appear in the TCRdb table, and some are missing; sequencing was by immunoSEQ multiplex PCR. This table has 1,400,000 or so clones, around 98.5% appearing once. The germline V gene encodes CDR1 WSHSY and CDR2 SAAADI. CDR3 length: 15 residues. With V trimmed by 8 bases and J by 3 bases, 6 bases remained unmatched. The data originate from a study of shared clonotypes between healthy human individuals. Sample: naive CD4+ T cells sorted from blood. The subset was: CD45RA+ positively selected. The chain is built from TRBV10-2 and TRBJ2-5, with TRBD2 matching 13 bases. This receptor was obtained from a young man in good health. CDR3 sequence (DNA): TGCGCCAGCGCGACTAGCGGGAGGAGAAAAGAGACCCAGTACTTC. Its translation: CASATSGRRKETQYF.